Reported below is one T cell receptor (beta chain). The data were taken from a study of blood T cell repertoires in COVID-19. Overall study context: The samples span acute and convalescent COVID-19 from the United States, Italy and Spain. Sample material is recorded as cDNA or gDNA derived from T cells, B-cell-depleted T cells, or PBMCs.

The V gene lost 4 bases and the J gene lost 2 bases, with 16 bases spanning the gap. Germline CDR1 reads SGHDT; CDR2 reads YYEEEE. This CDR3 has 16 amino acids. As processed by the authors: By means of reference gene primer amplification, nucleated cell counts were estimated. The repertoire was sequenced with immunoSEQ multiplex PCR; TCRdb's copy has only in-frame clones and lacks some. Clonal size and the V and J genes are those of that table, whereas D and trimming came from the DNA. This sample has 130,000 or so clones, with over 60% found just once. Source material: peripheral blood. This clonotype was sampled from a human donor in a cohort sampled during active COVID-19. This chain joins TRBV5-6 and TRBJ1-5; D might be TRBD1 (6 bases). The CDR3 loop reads CASSRRVGAGNQPQHF. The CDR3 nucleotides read TGTGCCAGCAGCCGCCGGGTGGGGGCAGGCAATCAGCCCCAGCATTTT.